This T cell receptor beta chain comes out of a study of T cells after yellow fever vaccination. Points from the study as a whole: A weaker secondary response peaked on day 5, the primary on day 15. Most primary-vaccination clones reappeared after the booster (about 95% CD4, about 90% CD8).

V dropped 6 bases and J dropped 0 bases, with 17 bases sitting between them. The CDR3 has 15 amino acids. Germline CDR1 and CDR2: SQVTM and ANQGSEA. TCRdb re-analysed the 5' RACE reads in MiXCR, keeping a single row per CDR3 protein. The table lists roughly 110,000 distinct CDR3 sequences, 8.4% of them singletons. For this clonotype: Its cognate antigen is unknown.

The sequenced sample was CD8+ T cells sorted from PBMCs, obtained 45 days after the yellow fever booster vaccination. The receptor comes from a man under 40 who received the YFV17D yellow fever vaccine. The chain joins TRBV29-1 to TRBJ2-5, with TRBD1 as a possible D gene (6 bases). CDR3 bases: TGCAGCGTAGAGGGGTCCAGGGGCGACCAAGAGACCCAGTACTTC. Its protein product is CSVEGSRGDQETQYF. The variable domain in full, completed from reference TRBV29-1 and TRBJ2-5, reads SAVISQKPSRDICQRGTSLTIQCQVDSQVTMMFWYRQQPGQSLTLIATANQGSEATYESGFVIDKFPISRPNLTFSTLTVSNMSPEDSSIYLCSVEGSRGDQETQYFGPGTRLLVL.